This T cell receptor (beta chain) emerged from a study of cytomegalovirus exposure and HLA in healthy donors. About the research overall: Within the Caucasian-associated ancestry cluster were 81% of the roughly 400 genotyped donors. Study-wide results and limits: Researchers reportedly found TCR beta sequences accurately predicted most subjects' HLA-A and HLA-B alleles. It was 150 to 200 TCR beta chains that were listed as cytomegalovirus-associated.

60 Vbeta and 13 Jbeta primers were used in PCR. Here immunoSEQ multiplex PCR was the method, and the copy in TCRdb shows in-frame clones only, minus some. The table lists about 98,000 clones, around 70% of them singletons. About this clone: The antigen is unknown. Other DNA sequences in the sample encode the same CDR3.

CDR1 and CDR2 (germline): LNHNV, YYDKDF (reference sequence). The CDR3 extends over 16 amino acids. Trimming removed 0 bases from V and 2 bases from J, with 11 bases in between. The sample taken for sequencing was PBMCs. The TCR comes from a female donor in good health and CMV-seronegative. The rearrangement uses TRBV15 and TRBJ1-5; D is undetermined. The CDR3 loop is CATSRDPQQGNQPQHF. The DNA for the CDR3 is TGTGCCACCAGCAGAGATCCCCAGCAGGGCAATCAGCCCCAGCATTTT.